These 16 T cell receptor beta chains originate from one sample sequenced in a study of identical twins. TCRdb reanalysed the 5' RACE reads using MiXCR and keeps one entry per CDR3 protein. Among 500,000 or so distinct CDR3 sequences, 14% were seen once, and the ten largest hold more than 0.5%. These same records also appear under a second study, on yellow fever vaccine responses in identical twins.

Source material: CD4+ T cells sorted from blood. Receptors originate from a woman between 18 and 29 years old in good health.

The chain links TRBV20-1 to TRBJ2-2; D is ambiguous. Trimming removed 0 bases at V and 0 bases at J, with 5 bases between. The germline V gene encodes CDR1 DFQATT and CDR2 SNEGSKA (reference sequence). This CDR3 is 14 amino acids long. CDR3 loop: CSAREHANTGELFF. The CDR3 coding sequence is TGCAGTGCTAGAGAACACGCGAACACCGGGGAGCTGTTTTTT.

This clonotype was recorded at least ten times. The rearrangement joins TRBV5-5 to TRBJ2-1, with D hard to call. Trimming stripped 1 base from V and 6 bases from J, with 5 bases between. Germline lookup yields CDR1 SGHKS and CDR2 YYEKEE (reference sequence). The CDR3 covers 12 residues. CDR3 loop: CASSLSGNEQFF. The CDR3 coding sequence is TGTGCCAGCAGCTTGTCGGGCAATGAGCAGTTCTTC.

This clonotype has just a few counts. The chain has TRBV28 and TRBJ2-7; 8 bases are shared with TRBD1. CDR1 is MDHEN and CDR2 is SYDVKM in the germline V gene. This CDR3 contains 14 residues. V gave up 6 bases and J gave up 1 base; unmatched junction bases: 5. CDR3 residues: CASRRQGPSYEQYF. The CDR3 DNA follows: TGTGCCAGCAGACGACAGGGGCCATCCTACGAGCAGTACTTC.

The CDR3 sequence: CASSLTAQGDTQYF. The CDR3 bases are TGTGCCAGCAGCCTGACAGCCCAGGGAGATACGCAGTATTTT. The chain combines TRBV7-3 with TRBJ2-3, with D perhaps TRBD1 (5 bases). Germline V gives CDR1 SGHTA, CDR2 FQGTGA. The CDR3 sequence is 14 residues long. V dropped 5 bases and J dropped 5 bases, with 14 bases sitting between them.

The chain recombines TRBV6-1 with TRBJ2-3; D may be TRBD2 (6 bases). CDR3 length: 14 amino acids. Germline CDR1 MNHNS, CDR2 SASEGT. The V and J ends lost 6 bases and 2 bases respectively, with 12 bases between them. The CDR3 reads CASRPGGTTDTQYF. The CDR3 DNA sequence: TGTGCCAGCAGGCCCGGGGGTACCACAGATACGCAGTATTTT.

This clonotype has only a few counts. V gene TRBV5-1 combines with J gene TRBJ2-7; D not resolved. Germline V CDR1 and CDR2: SGHRS, YFSETQ. This CDR3 has 14 amino acids. Trimming removed 0 bases from V and 6 bases from J, with 13 bases in between. The chain's CDR3 is CASSLAEISGEQYF. For the CDR3, the DNA is TGCGCCAGCAGCTTGGCGGAGATTAGTGGCGAGCAGTACTTC.

This clonotype was seen more than once but under ten times. V usage is TRBV10-3 and J usage is TRBJ2-1; no clear D gene. This CDR3 spans 14 amino acids. Germline V CDR1 and CDR2: ENHRY, SYGVKD. V was pared by 11 bases and J by 2 bases, with 16 bases between. The CDR3 loop reads CASKTSAAYNEQFF. The CDR3 nucleotides are TGTGCCTCTAAGACGAGCGCTGCCTACAATGAGCAGTTCTTC.

This clonotype was seen only a few times. The chain has TRBV2 and TRBJ2-2; the D call may be TRBD1 or TRBD2 (5 bases each). This CDR3 spans 14 amino acids. Trimming pared 6 bases from V and 5 bases from J, leaving 13 bases between. Germline CDR1 is SNHLY and CDR2 is FYNNEI. The CDR3 sequence is CASSSGAVTGELFF. CDR3 sequence (DNA): TGTGCCAGCAGCTCCGGGGCTGTAACCGGGGAGCTGTTTTTT.

The sample holds a few counts of this clonotype. The gene calls are TRBV9 and TRBJ2-7; TRBD2 agrees at 11 bases. CDR1 SGDLS and CDR2 YYNGEE come from the germline V gene. This CDR3 region has 16 residues. Germline trimming cut 0 bases from V and 6 bases from J; bases unmatched to any gene: 8. The CDR3 bases are TGTGCCAGCAGCGTAGGGAGTAGCGGGGGGGCTTCCGAGCAGTACTTC. Protein: CASSVGSSGGASEQYF.

There are many counts of this clonotype. The CDR3: CASHPVVGNEQFF. DNA for the CDR3: TGCGCCAGTCACCCAGTGGTGGGCAATGAGCAGTTCTTC. This chain connects TRBV5-1 to TRBJ2-1; unclear D gene. This CDR3 is built from 13 residues. The V end lost 8 bases, the J end lost 6 bases, and 15 bases lay between the germline ends. In germline, CDR1 is SGHRS, CDR2 YFSETQ.

The chain links TRBV7-2 to TRBJ2-1; TRBD2 agrees at 10 bases. Germline V gives CDR1 SGHTA, CDR2 FQGNSA. This CDR3 has 16 amino acids. V was clipped by 4 bases and J by 4 bases; unmatched bases: 7. DNA of the CDR3: TGTGCCAGCAGCTCGGGGGGACTAGCGCTTTACAATGAGCAGTTCTTC. This sequence encodes CASSSGGLALYNEQFF.

The genes are TRBV18 and TRBJ2-2; no definite D call. V gave up 4 bases and J gave up 2 bases, with 11 bases separating them. This CDR3 is 15 amino acids long. Germline lookup yields CDR1 KGHSH and CDR2 LQKENI. The CDR3 nucleotides are TGTGCCAGCTCACGACAAAGCGCCAACACCGGGGAGCTGTTTTTT. Amino acid sequence: CASSRQSANTGELFF. Full variable domain (remainder filled in from reference TRBV18 and TRBJ2-2): NAGVMQNPRHLVRRRGQEARLRCSPMKGHSHVYWYRQLPEEGLKFMVYLQKENIIDESGMPKERFSAEFPKEGPSILRIQQVVRGDSAAYFCASSRQSANTGELFFGEGSRLTVL.

V is TRBV4-2 and J is TRBJ2-2, with 15 bases identical to TRBD2. Trimming cost V 3 bases and J 3 bases; bases outside gene matches: 5. The CDR3 totals 18 residues. Germline lookup yields CDR1 LGHNA and CDR2 YNFKEQ. CDR3 amino acids: CASSHGLAGGADTGELFF. The CDR3 coding sequence is TGTGCCAGCAGCCATGGACTAGCGGGGGGGGCTGACACCGGGGAGCTGTTTTTT.

This clonotype came up a few times. The V gene is TRBV5-1, the J gene TRBJ2-5; TRBD2 aligns across 9 bases. This CDR3 is built from 16 residues. Germline CDR1 is SGHRS and CDR2 is YFSETQ. Germline trimming cut 1 base from V and 6 bases from J; bases unmatched to any gene: 10. The CDR3 DNA reads TGCGCCAGCAGCTTGAGAGGCGGGGGGGCCGAACAGACCCAGTACTTC. As protein: CASSLRGGGAEQTQYF.

This clonotype was seen at least ten times. The chain combines TRBV4-1 with TRBJ2-7; no firm D call. Trimming removed 0 bases at V and 0 bases at J, with 6 bases between. This CDR3 spans 14 amino acids. Looked up from germline, CDR1 is MGHRA and CDR2 is YSYEKL. Written as DNA, the CDR3 is TGCGCCAGCAGCCAAGAATACACCTCCTACGAGCAGTACTTC. Its protein product is CASSQEYTSYEQYF.

This clonotype was picked up a small number of times. This chain connects TRBV20-1 to TRBJ2-1; tentative D call: TRBD2 (6 bases). The CDR3 covers 14 residues. Germline CDR1 is DFQATT and CDR2 is SNEGSKA (reference sequence). Trimming took 0 bases from V and 8 from J, leaving 14 bases between them. The CDR3 here is CSARDTSRRDEQFF. The CDR3 nucleotides are TGCAGTGCTAGAGATACCTCCCGGAGGGATGAGCAGTTCTTC.